The 32 T cell receptor beta chains reported below all come from one sample, sequenced in a study of spatial heterogeneity in lung cancer. Findings and limits, study-wide: Intratumoral expanded alpha and beta TCR counts were found to track tumor mutation counts.

Their antigens remain unidentified. Time point specified: sample taken at primary tumor resection. TCRdb recomputed calls from the 5' RACE reads with MiXCR, one row per CDR3 protein. Of nearly 4,500 distinct CDR3 sequences listed, approximately 8.3% are singletons. The sample in question was lung tumor tissue, obtained at surgery. These receptors all come from a male donor with early-stage non-small cell lung cancer.

In its sample, this clonotype ranks as medium-sized. The DNA for the CDR3 is TGTGCCAGCAGCGCACAGACTACCGGGACAGGGATCGACGAGCAGTACTTC. Protein sequence: CASSAQTTGTGIDEQYF. This chain links TRBV7-9 with TRBJ2-7, with 9 positions matching TRBD1. In germline, CDR1 is SEHNR, CDR2 FQNEAQ (reference sequence). V lost 5 bases to trimming and J lost 5 bases; unmatched junction nucleotides: 16. The CDR3 totals 17 residues.

Comment on this clonotype: A read error may explain this, as a much larger clone is one base away. This chain connects TRBV20-1 to TRBJ2-3; 7 bases are shared with TRBD2. The CDR3 spans 14 residues. V lost 7 bases and J lost 3; bases outside the gene matches: 10. Germline values: CDR1 DFQATT, CDR2 SNEGSKA (reference sequence). The CDR3 DNA sequence: TGCAGTGTACACGGGAGCGGGATAACAGATACGCAGTATTTT. This gives the protein CSVHGSGITDTQYF.

By share, this clonotype counts as medium-sized. The CDR3 DNA is TGTGCCAGCAACTTAAAGGGGGCAGGTTCACCCCTCCACTTT. This encodes CASNLKGAGSPLHF. The chain recombines TRBV6-5 with TRBJ1-6; 7 positions match TRBD1. CDR1 is MNHEY and CDR2 is SVGAGI in the germline V gene. V shed 7 bases and J 9 bases; nucleotides not matched to a gene: 9. This CDR3 contains 14 residues.

This clonotype was recorded many times. The chain combines TRBV10-3 with TRBJ2-2; D gene uncertain. V was cut by 0 bases and J by 6 bases, with 11 bases left in between. CDR1 is ENHRY and CDR2 is SYGVKD in the germline V gene. CDR3 length: 15 amino acids. Here the CDR3 DNA reads TGTGCCATCAGTGAGTCGTCCAGCTTTCCCGGGGAGCTGTTTTTT. Protein: CAISESSSFPGELFF.

This clonotype ranks as medium-sized. The chain carries TRBV28 and TRBJ1-5, with D maybe TRBD1 (6 bases). The CDR3 is made up of 15 amino acids. CDR1 is MDHEN, CDR2 SYDVKM, per germline. Trimming pared 6 bases from V and 7 bases from J, leaving 19 bases between. The CDR3 DNA is TGTGCCAGCAGGTCTCCAGGGGAGGTGGGCCAGCCCCAGCATTTT. Amino acids: CASRSPGEVGQPQHF.

In this sample, this clonotype is medium-sized (0.01 to 0.1%). The chain joins TRBV7-3 to TRBJ2-3; the D is unclear. This CDR3 spans 13 amino acids. Trimming stripped 1 base from V and 9 bases from J, with 11 bases between. Per the germline V gene, CDR1 is SGHTA and CDR2 is FQGTGA. In nucleotides, the CDR3 is TGTGCCAGCAGCTTAAGTGGGGAAGGGACGCAGTATTTT. The encoded protein is CASSLSGEGTQYF.

This clonotype is deemed medium-sized. This CDR3 reads CSVPPGFNQETQYF. The CDR3 DNA follows: TGCAGTGTTCCCCCCGGGTTTAACCAAGAGACCCAGTACTTC. This chain connects TRBV20-1 to TRBJ2-5; D unclear. The germline V gene encodes CDR1 DFQATT and CDR2 SNEGSKA (reference sequence). Between the trimmed V and J ends, which lost 7 bases and 0 bases, there was a span of 15 bases. This CDR3 comprises 14 residues.

This clonotype is medium-sized (0.01 to 0.1%) in the sample. This rearrangement joins TRBV27 to TRBJ1-5; no reliable D call. Germline values: CDR1 MNHEY, CDR2 SMNVEV (reference sequence). This CDR3 has 14 amino acids. V was trimmed by 6 bases and J by 2 bases, leaving 11 bases between them. Here the CDR3 reads CASRRGEGNQPQHF. The DNA for the CDR3 is TGTGCCAGCAGGCGGGGTGAGGGCAATCAGCCCCAGCATTTT.

This clonotype was seen repeatedly, ten times or more. V gene TRBV18 combines with J gene TRBJ2-3; TRBD1 might be the D (5 bases). The CDR3 totals 13 residues. Germline V gives CDR1 KGHSH, CDR2 LQKENI. Trimming removed 2 bases from V and 4 bases from J, with 7 bases in between. CDR3 protein: CASSPGRADTQYF. The CDR3 DNA reads TGTGCCAGCTCACCAGGCAGGGCAGATACGCAGTATTTT.

By share, this clonotype ranks as medium-sized. The V gene is TRBV11-2, the J gene TRBJ2-1; the D gene could be TRBD1 or TRBD2 (5 bases each). V was shortened by 1 base and J by 7 bases, with 20 bases between the two germline ends. Per the germline V gene, CDR1 is SGHAT and CDR2 is FQNNGV. This CDR3 comprises 17 residues. CDR3 bases: TGTGCCAGCAGCTTAGGGATCCGGGGCCAAGGGCAGAATGAGCAGTTCTTC. Its protein is CASSLGIRGQGQNEQFF.

This clonotype is termed medium-sized (0.01 to 0.1%). The chain links TRBV30 to TRBJ1-5, with no clear D. The V end lost 2 bases, the J end lost 5 bases, and 19 bases lay between the germline ends. The CDR3 contains 16 residues. CDR1 is GTSNPN and CDR2 is SVGIG in the germline V gene (reference sequence). Here the CDR3 reads CAWSPSIEFQDQPQHF. CDR3 sequence (DNA): TGTGCCTGGAGTCCATCGATAGAGTTTCAAGATCAGCCCCAGCATTTT.

The chain employs TRBV28 and TRBJ2-5; possible D gene TRBD1, 6 bases. The ends were cut back, 5 bases at V and 2 bases at J, with 24 bases in the middle. The CDR3 length is 18 residues. Germline V gene sequence: CDR1 MDHEN, CDR2 SYDVKM. The CDR3 reads CASSPDRFDLRRQETQYF. The CDR3 DNA reads as TGTGCCAGCAGTCCGGACAGATTTGATCTAAGGAGGCAAGAGACCCAGTACTTC.

This clonotype is deemed medium-sized. V usage is TRBV29-1 and J usage is TRBJ1-2; TRBD1 agrees at 7 bases. The J segment lost 0 bases and the V segment lost 7 bases, leaving 2 bases of the junction unmatched. CDR1 is SQVTM and CDR2 is ANQGSEA in the germline V gene. The CDR3 is made up of 12 amino acids. CDR3 coding DNA: TGCAGCGCCGGACAGGCTAACTATGGCTACACCTTC. It is translated as CSAGQANYGYTF.

This clonotype qualifies as medium-sized. V gene TRBV6-5 combines with J gene TRBJ2-2; D is possibly TRBD2 (7 bases). The V end lost 7 bases, the J end lost 2 bases, and 17 bases lay between the germline ends. Germline V CDR1 and CDR2: MNHEY, SVGAGI. CDR3 size: 16 residues. This CDR3 reads CASTALGGGNTGELFF. For the CDR3, the DNA is TGTGCCAGCACCGCCCTGGGGGGGGGCAACACCGGGGAGCTGTTTTTT.

As DNA, the CDR3 is TGCAGCGTTGGAGGTAGCGGGATTGACAATGAGCAGTTCTTC. It codes for CSVGGSGIDNEQFF. The rearrangement joins TRBV29-1 to TRBJ2-1; 8 nucleotides line up with TRBD2. V was pared by 4 bases and J by 5 bases, with 7 bases of the junction left unmatched. Germline V gives CDR1 SQVTM, CDR2 ANQGSEA. The CDR3 contains 14 residues.

In its sample, this clonotype is medium-sized. J is TRBJ2-7 and V is TRBV7-2, with D maybe TRBD2 (7 bases). The CDR3 is 14 amino acids. V lost 3 bases and J 2 bases, leaving 11 bases between the germline ends. The germline V gene encodes CDR1 SGHTA and CDR2 FQGNSA. The CDR3 region has the DNA TGTGCCAGCAGCTTGGGGGGGCCTGCCTACGAGCAGTACTTC. Protein sequence: CASSLGGPAYEQYF.

This clonotype is classed as medium-sized. The V call is TRBV5-1, the J call TRBJ1-3; perhaps TRBD1 as D (6 bases). The CDR3 length is 15 residues. Germline CDR1 and CDR2: SGHRS and YFSETQ. V lost 4 bases and J lost 4, with 15 bases in between. CDR3 DNA sequence: TGCGCCAGCAGCCCCCTAGGGGGGCAAGGAAACACCATATATTTT. Its translation is CASSPLGGQGNTIYF.

This clonotype is medium-sized by share. J is TRBJ2-1 and V is TRBV2, with D tentatively TRBD1 (6 bases). CDR1 and CDR2 (germline): SNHLY, FYNNEI. V shed 3 bases and J shed 8 bases, with 8 bases lying between them. The CDR3 runs to 12 residues. The CDR3 region is CASSDTGYEQFF. DNA for the CDR3: TGTGCCAGCAGTGACACAGGGTATGAGCAGTTCTTC.

This clonotype is medium-sized (0.01 to 0.1%) within its sample. The rearrangement joins TRBV5-6 to TRBJ1-4; TRBD1 is a possible D gene (6 bases). The CDR3 covers 16 residues. V was clipped by 3 bases and J by 0 bases, with 12 bases between them. Germline V lookup: CDR1 SGHDT, CDR2 YYEEEE. CDR3 nucleotides: TGTGCCAGCAGCTGGCGGGACAAAGCAACTAATGAAAAACTGTTTTTT. Protein sequence: CASSWRDKATNEKLFF.

This clonotype is labeled medium-sized. The V and J genes are TRBV4-2 and TRBJ2-2, with unresolved D. V was trimmed by 1 base and J by 4 bases, leaving 13 bases between them. This CDR3 has 16 amino acids. Germline V CDR1 and CDR2: LGHNA, YNFKEQ. The CDR3 region is CASSQVVPISTGELFF. In nucleotides, the CDR3 is TGTGCCAGCAGCCAAGTGGTTCCTATAAGCACCGGGGAGCTGTTTTTT.

Sample share makes this clonotype medium-sized (0.01 to 0.1%). V gene TRBV6-5 combines with J gene TRBJ1-2; D uncertain. Trimming cost V 5 bases and J 9 bases, with 19 bases left between them. Germline V gene data show CDR1 as MNHEY and CDR2 as SVGAGI. CDR3 length: 14 residues. This CDR3 reads CASSKLGGLGRYTF. CDR3 in DNA: TGTGCCAGCAGTAAGTTAGGAGGGCTAGGCCGCTACACCTTC.

By its share, this clonotype is medium-sized. The chain joins TRBV30 to TRBJ2-7; no firm D call. CDR1 and CDR2 from the germline V gene are GTSNPN and SVGIG (reference sequence). This CDR3 spans 13 amino acids. The germline V and J ends were trimmed by 2 bases and 3 bases, with 11 bases remaining between them. The CDR3 sequence: CAWSPGLGYEQYF. CDR3 nucleotide sequence: TGTGCCTGGAGTCCGGGTCTCGGCTACGAGCAGTACTTC.

The gene calls are TRBV25-1 and TRBJ2-7, with no clear D. This CDR3 has 13 residues. The germline gives CDR1 MGHDK, CDR2 SYGVNS. The CDR3 protein is CAFRAAYSYEQYF. The CDR3 nucleotides read TGTGCTTTTAGGGCAGCTTATTCCTACGAGCAGTACTTC.

The V and J genes are TRBV7-2 and TRBJ2-7; D unresolved. V was trimmed by 1 base and J by 4 bases, leaving 14 bases between them. CDR1 is SGHTA and CDR2 is FQGNSA in the germline V gene. The CDR3 extends over 15 amino acids. The CDR3 sequence: CASSLGSGTGYEQYF. DNA for the CDR3: TGTGCCAGCAGCTTAGGTAGTGGAACTGGTTACGAGCAGTACTTC.

Judged by abundance, this clonotype is medium-sized (0.01 to 0.1%). V gene TRBV7-8 combines with J gene TRBJ2-1; TRBD2 agrees at 12 bases. The CDR3 is 17 residues long. The V gene's germline CDR1 is SGHVS and CDR2 FQNEAQ. V lost 1 base and J lost 10; bases outside the gene matches: 11. CDR3 DNA sequence: TGTGCCAGCAGCTTAGGACCCCCTAGCGGGGGGGCCAGAGAGCAGTTCTTC. This encodes CASSLGPPSGGAREQFF.

This clonotype was recorded many times. The chain recombines TRBV2 with TRBJ2-2, with 8 positions matching TRBD2. In germline, CDR1 is SNHLY, CDR2 FYNNEI. The V and J ends lost 4 bases and 1 base, in that order; junction bases with no gene match: 2. The CDR3 is 15 amino acids. CDR3 amino acids: CASSGLAGNTGELFF. In nucleotides, the CDR3 is TGTGCCAGCAGTGGTCTAGCGGGGAACACCGGGGAGCTGTTTTTT.

This clonotype is termed medium-sized. V gene TRBV25-1 combines with J gene TRBJ1-1; D is unresolved. The germline V and J ends were trimmed by 6 bases and 8 bases, with 10 bases remaining between them. The CDR3 consists of 11 residues. In germline, CDR1 is MGHDK, CDR2 SYGVNS. As DNA, the CDR3 is TGTGCCAGCAGACTGGAGAACGAAGCTTTCTTT. Translated: CASRLENEAFF.

By proportion, this clonotype is medium-sized. The rearrangement joins TRBV18 to TRBJ2-7; possible D gene TRBD1, 5 bases. Germline V gene lookup returns CDR1 KGHSH and CDR2 LQKENI. Trimming pared 6 bases from V and 3 bases from J, leaving 18 bases between. This CDR3 is built from 15 residues. CDR3 protein: CASSSSFGHLYEQYF. The CDR3 bases are TGTGCCAGCTCCTCCTCGTTCGGACACCTCTACGAGCAGTACTTC.

By share, this clonotype ranks as medium-sized. A read error may produce the germline difference seen at one junction end. This sequence joins TRBV7-7 and TRBJ2-5; perhaps TRBD1 as D (6 bases). CDR3 length: 16 residues. Germline values: CDR1 SSHAT, CDR2 FNYEAQ (reference sequence). DNA for the CDR3: TGTGCTAGCAGCTCGGGGCCGGGACAAAGGATAGAGACCCAGTACTTC. This encodes CASSSGPGQRIETQYF.

This clonotype is large. V gene TRBV7-6 combines with J gene TRBJ2-1, with 9 bases aligning to TRBD2. This CDR3 has 16 amino acids. CDR1 and CDR2 (germline): SGHVS, FNYEAQ. Germline trimming cut 2 bases from V and 6 bases from J; bases unmatched to any gene: 8. The CDR3 region has the DNA TGTGCCAGCAGCTTATCCTCCGGGACTAGCAGCAATGAGCAGTTCTTC. This translates into CASSLSSGTSSNEQFF.

This clonotype rates as medium-sized. This rearrangement joins TRBV5-1 to TRBJ1-6; weak D call: TRBD1 (6 bases). Germline V gene data show CDR1 as SGHRS and CDR2 as YFSETQ. The ends were cut back, 4 bases at V and 8 bases at J, with 10 bases in the middle. CDR3 length equals 13 residues. CDR3 bases: TGCGCCAGCAGCACGCGGACAGATTCACCCCTCCACTTT. Residues: CASSTRTDSPLHF.

Relative to its sample, this clonotype is medium-sized. The chain has TRBV5-1 and TRBJ2-5; D unresolved. Germline V gene sequence: CDR1 SGHRS, CDR2 YFSETQ. V lost 1 base to trimming and J lost 1 base, with 8 bases between them. There are 14 residues in the CDR3. The CDR3 DNA reads as TGCGCCAGCAGCTTGAGCCCCCTCCAAGAGACCCAGTACTTC. This sequence encodes CASSLSPLQETQYF.